The 25 T cell receptor beta chains presented below share a single source sample, sequenced in a study of cytomegalovirus exposure and HLA in healthy donors. Primers: 60 Vbeta forward and 13 Jbeta reverse. Assay used: immunoSEQ multiplex PCR; TCRdb lists only in-frame clones, some missing. The sample consists of more than 150,000 clones, more than 70% of them appearing once. Sequenced input: PBMCs. The receptors were gathered from a girl aged 10 to 17 in good health and CMV-seropositive.

This chain connects TRBV6-5 to TRBJ1-1, with TRBD1 identical over 11 bases. The CDR3 runs to 14 residues. V shed 6 bases and J 10 bases; nucleotides not matched to a gene: 10. Germline CDR1 is MNHEY and CDR2 is SVGAGI. The CDR3: CASRVSGQGAGAFF. The CDR3 nucleotides read TGTGCCAGCAGGGTTTCAGGACAGGGGGCCGGAGCTTTCTTT.

This chain links TRBV10-3 with TRBJ2-7; 12 positions agree with TRBD1. This CDR3 is built from 13 residues. In germline, CDR1 is ENHRY, CDR2 SYGVKD. With V trimmed by 6 bases and J by 6 bases, 3 bases remained unmatched. The DNA for the CDR3 is TGTGCCATCAGGGGACAGGGGGCTGGCGAGCAGTACTTC. The encoded protein is CAIRGQGAGEQYF.

The gene calls are TRBV10-2 and TRBJ2-1; 13 bases are shared with TRBD2. The trim removed 6 bases at V and 7 bases at J, leaving 6 bases unmatched. This CDR3 contains 15 residues. Germline CDR1 is WSHSY and CDR2 is SAAADI. This CDR3 is CASRETSGRFNEQFF. The CDR3, as DNA: TGCGCCAGCAGAGAGACTAGCGGGAGGTTTAATGAGCAGTTCTTC.

The chain carries TRBV5-1 and TRBJ2-5; no reliable D call. The germline CDR1 and CDR2 sequences are SGHRS and YFSETQ. V lost 4 bases and J 2 bases, leaving 6 bases between the germline ends. The CDR3 consists of 12 residues. As DNA, the CDR3 is TGCGCCAGCAGCCGCACACAAGAGACCCAGTACTTC. Encoded protein: CASSRTQETQYF.

The chain uses TRBV5-1 and TRBJ1-1; weak D call: TRBD1 (5 bases). V lost 2 bases, J lost 0 bases, and 8 bases lay in between. CDR1 is SGHRS and CDR2 is YFSETQ in the germline V gene. This CDR3 region has 14 residues. The CDR3 DNA follows: TGCGCCAGCAGCTTACAGGCCATGAACACTGAAGCTTTCTTT. Residues: CASSLQAMNTEAFF.

The rearrangement joins TRBV5-6 to TRBJ2-7; TRBD2 aligns across 10 bases. This CDR3 contains 17 residues. Germline V CDR1 and CDR2: SGHDT, YYEEEE. Unmatched junction bases numbered 9, after V lost 0 bases and J lost 3 bases. The CDR3 bases are TGTGCCAGCAGCTTGGAGGTCGGGACTAGCGTATTCTACGAGCAGTACTTC. Translated, it gives CASSLEVGTSVFYEQYF. Complete variable domain (other parts from reference TRBV5-6 and TRBJ2-7): DAGVTQSPTHLIKTRGQQVTLRCSPKSGHDTVSWYQQALGQGPQFIFQYYEEEERQRGNFPDRFSGHQFPNYSSELNVNALLLGDSALYLCASSLEVGTSVFYEQYFGPGTRLTVT.

J is TRBJ1-3 and V is TRBV14; unclear D gene. CDR1 and CDR2 from the germline V gene are SGHDN and FVKESK. The ends were cut back, 4 bases at V and 2 bases at J, with 9 bases in the middle. The CDR3 runs to 14 residues. The CDR3 region is CASSPLGAGNTIYF. CDR3 in DNA: TGTGCCAGCAGCCCCCTCGGGGCTGGAAACACCATATATTTT.

The genes are TRBV11-2 and TRBJ2-7; D call uncertain. Germline assignment: CDR1 SGHAT and CDR2 FQNNGV. The CDR3 is 14 residues long. Trimming took off 1 base at V and 4 bases at J, with 11 bases between the two ends. The chain's CDR3 is CASSLVLLGYEQYF. Written as DNA, the CDR3 is TGTGCCAGCAGCTTAGTACTACTTGGATACGAGCAGTACTTC.

The chain couples TRBV27 to TRBJ2-7, with TRBD1 as a possible D gene (5 bases). V lost 5 bases and J lost 4, with 15 bases in between. This CDR3 region has 14 residues. Germline V gene data show CDR1 as MNHEY and CDR2 as SMNVEV (reference sequence). The CDR3 spells CASSPRTSQYEQYF. CDR3 bases: TGTGCCAGCAGTCCTCGGACAAGTCAGTACGAGCAGTACTTC.

V and J are TRBV2 and TRBJ2-1, with 7 bases aligning to TRBD2. The CDR3 totals 12 residues. The V gene end was trimmed by 8 bases and the J gene end by 8 bases; junction bases not matched to a gene: 6. Germline V gene data show CDR1 as SNHLY and CDR2 as FYNNEI. The CDR3 DNA follows: TGTGCCAGCGAAAAGACTAGCTATGAGCAGTTCTTC. This translates into CASEKTSYEQFF.

The rearrangement joins TRBV7-8 to TRBJ2-2; 10 nucleotides align to TRBD2. From germline, CDR1 is SGHVS and CDR2 FQNEAQ. The CDR3 is 17 residues long. The V segment lost 5 bases and the J segment 2 bases; nucleotides outside the gene matches: 8. The CDR3 coding sequence is TGTGCCAGCAGCCCCACCTGGACTAGCGGAAACACCGGGGAGCTGTTTTTT. Protein sequence: CASSPTWTSGNTGELFF.

This chain connects TRBV18 to TRBJ1-1; D not resolved. Trimming pared 1 base from V and 6 bases from J, leaving 12 bases between. The germline CDR1 and CDR2 sequences are KGHSH and LQKENI. CDR3 length: 14 amino acids. CDR3 loop: CASSPRSGYPEAFF. The CDR3 nucleotides are TGTGCCAGCTCACCACGGTCGGGGTACCCTGAAGCTTTCTTT.

The chain employs TRBV6-6 and TRBJ2-3; TRBD1 might be the D (6 bases). V lost 2 bases, J lost 0 bases, and 9 bases lay in between. The length of the CDR3 is 15 residues. In germline, CDR1 is MNHNY, CDR2 SVGAGI (reference sequence). In DNA form, the CDR3 reads TGTGCCAGCAGTTACGGGGGCCTCAGCACAGATACGCAGTATTTT. Protein product: CASSYGGLSTDTQYF.

This clone turned up a few times. V is TRBV7-9 and J is TRBJ2-1; 8 nucleotides agree with TRBD2. Germline trimming cut 2 bases from V and 0 bases from J; bases unmatched to any gene: 9. The germline V gene encodes CDR1 SEHNR and CDR2 FQNEAQ (reference sequence). The CDR3 loop spans 18 amino acids. CDR3 region: CASSLNTRSGSSYNEQFF. The DNA for the CDR3 is TGTGCCAGCAGCTTAAACACTAGAAGCGGGAGCTCCTACAATGAGCAGTTCTTC.

The J gene is TRBJ1-1, the V gene TRBV5-1; 7 bases line up with TRBD1. V lost 4 bases and J lost 3; bases outside the gene matches: 9. The V gene's germline CDR1 is SGHRS and CDR2 YFSETQ. This CDR3 contains 15 residues. CDR3 coding DNA: TGCGCCAGCAGCCCGGAGAGGGGGCGGGACACTGAAGCTTTCTTT. Its protein is CASSPERGRDTEAFF.

The chain uses TRBV29-1 and TRBJ1-2, with TRBD1 as a possible D gene (6 bases). Germline values: CDR1 SQVTM, CDR2 ANQGSEA. Trimming left V 0 bases short and J 4 bases short, with 12 bases between. The CDR3 has 14 amino acids. The CDR3, as DNA: TGCAGCGTTGAAGATGAGGACAGACCCTATGGCTACACCTTC. Translating gives CSVEDEDRPYGYTF.

V usage is TRBV19 and J usage is TRBJ2-1; 10 positions match TRBD2. The trim removed 7 bases at V and 7 bases at J, leaving 10 bases unmatched. The V gene's germline CDR1 is LNHDA and CDR2 SQIVND (reference sequence). The CDR3 consists of 15 residues. CDR3 in amino acids: CASTGVAGGRNEQFF. The DNA of the CDR3 is TGTGCCAGTACGGGGGTAGCGGGAGGACGGAATGAGCAGTTCTTC.

The rearrangement links TRBV19 to TRBJ2-1; D may be TRBD2 (6 bases). Germline V gene data show CDR1 as LNHDA and CDR2 as SQIVND (reference sequence). CDR3 length: 15 residues. V lost 2 bases and J 7 bases, leaving 15 bases between the germline ends. CDR3 sequence: CASSISPGGPNEQFF. The DNA for the CDR3 is TGTGCCAGTAGTATAAGTCCCGGAGGGCCGAATGAGCAGTTCTTC.

V usage is TRBV4-1 and J usage is TRBJ1-5; 7 positions match TRBD1. Germline V lookup: CDR1 MGHRA, CDR2 YSYEKL. The CDR3 length is 15 residues. V trimming: 4 bases; J trimming: 0 bases; junction bases outside the gene matches: 3. The CDR3, as DNA: TGCGCCAGCAGCCCGGGACAGCGTAGCAATCAGCCCCAGCATTTT. This encodes CASSPGQRSNQPQHF.

The chain joins TRBV7-2 to TRBJ1-5; D not resolved. CDR3 size: 15 residues. CDR1 SGHTA and CDR2 FQGNSA come from the germline V gene. The V gene lost 1 base and the J gene lost 6 bases, with 13 bases spanning the gap. CDR3 in amino acids: CASSLVRGRVQPQHF. The CDR3 bases are TGTGCCAGCAGCTTAGTACGTGGGCGCGTTCAGCCCCAGCATTTT.

This chain joins TRBV21-1 and TRBJ2-3; the table names TRBD2, a call not compared with the DNA. TRBV21-1 is annotated as a pseudogene. The CDR3 contains 15 residues. The CDR3 DNA reads as TGTGCCATTAAAAGTGACGGAGCTAGCACAGATACGCAGTATTTT. This translates into CAIKSDGASTDTQYF.

The genes are TRBV30 and TRBJ1-2, with 8 bases matching TRBD1. CDR1 is GTSNPN and CDR2 is SVGIG in the germline V gene (reference sequence). With 4 bases clipped from V and 7 bases from J, the junction kept 8 bases outside the gene matches. The CDR3 covers 13 residues. This CDR3 reads CAWTPGGAVGYTF. The CDR3 nucleotides read TGTGCCTGGACACCAGGGGGCGCGGTTGGCTACACCTTC.

The chain combines TRBV4-1 with TRBJ2-5; tentative D call: TRBD2 (7 bases). The CDR3 covers 14 residues. Germline values: CDR1 MGHRA, CDR2 YSYEKL. The germline V and J ends were trimmed by 11 bases and 2 bases, with 18 bases remaining between them. CDR3 residues: CAAGGLAPQETQYF. CDR3 coding DNA: TGCGCCGCCGGGGGGCTTGCCCCACAAGAGACCCAGTACTTC.

The chain has TRBV5-5 and TRBJ1-2; 7 bases match TRBD1. Germline lookup yields CDR1 SGHKS and CDR2 YYEKEE (reference sequence). V was clipped by 1 base and J by 7 bases; unmatched bases: 4. The CDR3 is 13 residues long. Written as DNA, the CDR3 is TGTGCCAGCAGCTTGAGGGACAGCGGTGGCTACACCTTC. Its translation: CASSLRDSGGYTF.

The rearrangement joins TRBV6-5 to TRBJ2-5; D gene ambiguous. Trimming removed 4 bases from V and 5 bases from J, with 11 bases in between. Germline CDR1 and CDR2: MNHEY and SVGAGI. This CDR3 has 13 amino acids. The CDR3 nucleotides read TGTGCCAGCAGTTCGACTTTGCGGGAGACCCAGTACTTC. The encoded protein is CASSSTLRETQYF.